These 5 T cell receptor beta chains originate from one sample sequenced in a study of shared clonotypes between healthy human individuals. Profiled with immunoSEQ multiplex PCR; TCRdb holds only in-frame clones, not every one. The profile covers 2 million to 2.5 million clones, with around 95% appearing a single time and more than 0.1% taken by the ten largest. Sequenced input: naive CD4+ T cells sorted from blood. Described subset: CD45RA+ positively selected. All receptors come from a man between 18 and 29 years old in good health.

V is TRBV13 and J is TRBJ1-1, with D possibly matching TRBD1 (5 bases). The ends were cut back, 0 bases at V and 7 bases at J, with 21 bases in the middle. The CDR3 sequence is 17 residues long. The germline V gene has CDR1 PRHDT and CDR2 FYEKMQ (reference sequence). CDR3 nucleotides: TGTGCCAGCAGCTTAGGAAGCTGGGCCCCTGGAAGGGGTGAAGCTTTCTTT. Protein sequence: CASSLGSWAPGRGEAFF.

The chain carries TRBV13 and TRBJ2-7, with 7 bases fitting TRBD2. CDR1 and CDR2 (germline): PRHDT, FYEKMQ (reference sequence). The CDR3 covers 14 residues. The trim removed 5 bases at V and 4 bases at J, leaving 8 bases unmatched. CDR3 residues: CASSERLADYEQYF. In nucleotides, the CDR3 is TGTGCCAGCAGCGAAAGACTAGCAGATTACGAGCAGTACTTC.

The V call is TRBV10-1, the J call TRBJ1-1; the D gene is possibly TRBD1 (5 bases). CDR1 is WNHNN and CDR2 is SYGVQD in the germline V gene (reference sequence). Trimming removed 5 bases at V and 1 base at J, with 14 bases between. The CDR3 covers 15 residues. CDR3 DNA: TGCGCCAGCAGTCCCTTTTTAGGGGAGAACACTGAAGCTTTCTTT. Amino acids: CASSPFLGENTEAFF.

V is TRBV2 and J is TRBJ2-5, with TRBD1 identical over 12 bases. Germline CDR1 reads SNHLY; CDR2 reads FYNNEI. The CDR3 totals 15 residues. The J segment lost 5 bases and the V segment lost 6 bases, leaving 7 bases of the junction unmatched. The CDR3 loop reads CASRDRDRGPETQYF. The CDR3 coding sequence is TGTGCCAGCAGAGACCGGGACAGGGGGCCCGAGACCCAGTACTTC.

This sequence joins TRBV5-1 and TRBJ1-1; unclear D gene. This CDR3 contains 13 residues. The germline V gene has CDR1 SGHRS and CDR2 YFSETQ. V lost 2 bases to trimming and J lost 7 bases, with 12 bases between them. The CDR3 protein is CASSFAAQDEAFF. CDR3 sequence (DNA): TGCGCCAGCAGCTTTGCCGCCCAGGATGAAGCTTTCTTT.